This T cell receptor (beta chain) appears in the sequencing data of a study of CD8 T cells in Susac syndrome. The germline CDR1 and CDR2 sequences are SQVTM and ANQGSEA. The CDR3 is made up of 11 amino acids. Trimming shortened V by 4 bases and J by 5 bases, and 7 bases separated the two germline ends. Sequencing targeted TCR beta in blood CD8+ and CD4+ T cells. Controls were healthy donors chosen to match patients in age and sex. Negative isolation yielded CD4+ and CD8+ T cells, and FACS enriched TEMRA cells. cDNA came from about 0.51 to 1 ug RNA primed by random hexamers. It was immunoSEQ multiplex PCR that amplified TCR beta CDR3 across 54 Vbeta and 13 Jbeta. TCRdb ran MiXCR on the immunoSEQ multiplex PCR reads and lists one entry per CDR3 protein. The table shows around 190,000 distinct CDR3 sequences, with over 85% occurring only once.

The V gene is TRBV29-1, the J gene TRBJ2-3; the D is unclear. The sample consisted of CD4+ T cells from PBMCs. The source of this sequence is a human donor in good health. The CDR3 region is CSVVLGDTQYF. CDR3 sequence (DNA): TGCAGCGTTGTTCTAGGAGATACGCAGTATTTT.